Listed here are 9 T cell receptor beta chains from one sample, sequenced in a study of vaccination effects on CD4 cells after COVID-19. The antigens these receptors bind are not known. Profiling relied on immunoSEQ multiplex PCR, and the TCRdb table lists in-frame clones only, not all of them. The sample includes tens of thousands of clones, approximately 69% of them seen just once. Sequencing in the ViraFEST assay came after antigen-specific CD4+ T cells had been expanded with viral peptide pools, which were used to stimulate PBMC. Having been cultured for ten to eleven days, the cells underwent CD4+ T cell isolation. All participants had two doses of either the BNT162b2 or mRNA-1273 vaccine. The sample in question was CD4+ T cells from PBMCs cultured with SARS-CoV-2 spike peptides, obtained after COVID-19 vaccination. These receptors were collected from a human donor who received a COVID-19 vaccine.

This clone was observed a handful of times. V usage is TRBV2 and J usage is TRBJ2-1; the D gene is possibly TRBD1 (6 bases). Germline V CDR1 and CDR2: SNHLY, FYNNEI. V lost 7 bases, J lost 4 bases, and 14 bases lay in between. The CDR3 loop spans 14 amino acids. CDR3 protein: CASKAGELYNEQFF. The CDR3 region has the DNA TGTGCCAGCAAGGCAGGGGAGTTGTACAATGAGCAGTTCTTC.

The chain joins TRBV19 to TRBJ1-2; 8 positions match TRBD1. The CDR3 runs to 14 residues. With 4 bases clipped from V and 3 bases from J, the junction kept 4 bases outside the gene matches. Germline V CDR1 and CDR2: LNHDA, SQIVND (reference sequence). The CDR3 loop is CASSTRQGHYGYTF. The CDR3 DNA is TGTGCCAGTAGTACTCGACAGGGGCACTATGGCTACACCTTC.

This chain connects TRBV19 to TRBJ1-5; D is unclear. V was shortened by 0 bases and J by 1 base, with 19 bases between the two germline ends. Germline V gene data show CDR1 as LNHDA and CDR2 as SQIVND (reference sequence). CDR3 length: 19 amino acids. CDR3 sequence reads: CASSIDPPRAGPSNQPQHF. CDR3 DNA: TGTGCCAGTAGTATAGATCCCCCGCGGGCGGGTCCCAGCAATCAGCCCCAGCATTTT.

The rearrangement links TRBV19 to TRBJ2-7; TRBD1 is a possible D gene (6 bases). Deletions cut 1 base from V and 8 bases from J, with 9 bases between. The CDR3 covers 12 residues. Germline V gene lookup returns CDR1 LNHDA and CDR2 SQIVND (reference sequence). CDR3: CASSIADSQQYF. In nucleotides, the CDR3 is TGTGCCAGTAGTATAGCGGACAGCCAGCAGTACTTC.

V gene TRBV5-1 combines with J gene TRBJ2-7; D is possibly TRBD2 (5 bases). The CDR3 contains 14 residues. Germline V CDR1 and CDR2: SGHRS, YFSETQ. The ends were cut back, 2 bases at V and 3 bases at J, with 12 bases in the middle. CDR3 DNA sequence: TGCGCCAGCAGCTTCGGACTCACGGACTACGAGCAGTACTTC. Protein product: CASSFGLTDYEQYF.

The chain links TRBV15 to TRBJ2-6; D not resolved. Germline V gene data show CDR1 as LNHNV and CDR2 as YYDKDF (reference sequence). The CDR3 loop spans 16 amino acids. Trimming pared 0 bases from V and 0 bases from J, leaving 6 bases between. The CDR3 here is CATSRDTDSGANVLTF. In DNA form, the CDR3 reads TGTGCCACCAGCAGAGATACAGACTCTGGGGCCAACGTCCTGACTTTC.

The count of this clone is one. The junction departs from the called germline gene at one end, perhaps through a read error. This sequence joins TRBV27 and TRBJ1-2; D possibly corresponds to TRBD1 (5 bases). The CDR3 covers 14 residues. Germline V gene data show CDR1 as MNHEY and CDR2 as SMNVEV (reference sequence). CDR3 DNA sequence: TGTGCCAGCAGTTCCCTAGACAGAGACTATGACTACACCTTC. Protein: CASSSLDRDYDYTF.

This clone was picked up a small number of times. The chain has TRBV12-3 or TRBV12-4 and TRBJ1-5, with D uncertain. The germline V and J ends were trimmed by 1 base and 1 base, with 2 bases remaining between them. This CDR3 is built from 13 residues. The CDR3 DNA follows: TGTGCCAGCAGTTTAGAGAGCAATCAGCCCCAGCATTTT. As protein: CASSLESNQPQHF.

This chain uses TRBV5-4 with TRBJ2-7; tentatively, D is TRBD1 (5 bases). The ends were cut back, 0 bases at V and 3 bases at J, with 10 bases in the middle. The CDR3 length is 14 residues. In germline, CDR1 is SGHNT, CDR2 YYREEE (reference sequence). Written as DNA, the CDR3 is TGTGCCAGCAGCTTGGATACAGGAAACTACGAGCAGTACTTC. This translates into CASSLDTGNYEQYF.